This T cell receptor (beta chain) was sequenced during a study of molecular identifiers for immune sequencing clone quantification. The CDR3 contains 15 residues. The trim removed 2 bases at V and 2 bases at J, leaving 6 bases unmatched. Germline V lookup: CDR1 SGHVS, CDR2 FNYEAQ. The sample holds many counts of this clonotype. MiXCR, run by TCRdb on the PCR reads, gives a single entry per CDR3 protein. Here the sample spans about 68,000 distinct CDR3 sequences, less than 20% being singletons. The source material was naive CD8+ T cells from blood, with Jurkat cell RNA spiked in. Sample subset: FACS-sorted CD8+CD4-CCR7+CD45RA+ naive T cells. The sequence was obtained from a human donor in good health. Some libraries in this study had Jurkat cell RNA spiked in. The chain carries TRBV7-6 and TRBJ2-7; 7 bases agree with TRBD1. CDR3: CASSLRATGTYEQYF. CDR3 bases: TGTGCCAGCAGCTTAAGGGCGACAGGGACCTACGAGCAGTACTTC. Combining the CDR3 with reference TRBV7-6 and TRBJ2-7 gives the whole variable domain GAGVSQSPRYKVTKRGQDVALRCDPISGHVSLYWYRQALGQGPEFLTYFNYEAQQDKSGLPNDRFSAERPEGSISTLTIQRTEQRDSAMYRCASSLRATGTYEQYFGPGTRLTVT.